The sequence of this T cell receptor (beta chain) was determined in a study of blood T cell repertoires in COVID-19. Germline loops: CDR1 MDHEN, CDR2 SYDVKM. V gave up 2 bases and J gave up 8 bases, with 9 bases separating them. This CDR3 has 13 residues. Per the original methods: Amplified reference gene primers provided the basis for estimating nucleated cell counts. Assay: immunoSEQ multiplex PCR; the TCRdb copy retains only in-frame clones and omits some. V and J calls and clone size are given by that table; D and trimming were obtained from the DNA. The table has about 370,000 clones, 85% to 90% seen once.

This TCR came from a man between 18 and 35 years old with active or convalescent COVID-19. Sequencing input: peripheral blood. This chain connects TRBV28 to TRBJ1-4, with D hard to call. CDR3 nucleotide sequence: TGTGCCAGCAGTTTAGATAAGGAGGAAAAACTGTTTTTT. Protein: CASSLDKEEKLFF.